A selection of T cell receptor beta chains follows, all from one sample in a study of esophageal squamous cell carcinoma under preoperative chemotherapy. TCRdb called the PCR reads again in MiXCR, with one record for every CDR3 protein. The sample has approximately 30,000 distinct CDR3 sequences, under 60% seen once; the top ten hold roughly 12%. This specimen was acquired from a patient given preoperative chemotherapy. Receptors originate from a human donor with esophageal squamous cell carcinoma. The donor label of this sample is uncertain. The CDR3 runs from the conserved cysteine through the conserved F or W. Each record gives: clone size, J gene, V gene, D gene, CDR3 protein, CDR3 DNA. A D gene is named only where the DNA matches it firmly. Size tells how often a clone was seen (once, few, many) or the class of an expanded clone, and some rows leave it out.

many,TRBJ2-1,TRBV11-2,-,CASSLGPTGNEQFF,TGTGCCAGCAGCTTGGGACCCACGGGCAATGAGCAGTTCTTC
once,TRBJ2-2,TRBV7-6,-,CASQHGSTDKLYF,TGTGCCAGCCAGCATGGGAGCACAGATAAGCTGTATTTT
few,TRBJ2-1,TRBV7-2,TRBD2,CASSEKLAINEQFF,TGTGCCAGCAGCGAAAAACTAGCGATCAATGAGCAGTTCTTC
many,TRBJ1-6,TRBV6-1,-,CASSGTHNSPLHF,TGTGCCAGCAGTGGGACGCATAATTCACCCCTCCACTTT
-,TRBJ2-3,TRBV6-2/TRBV6-3,-,CASTVGGAKNIQYF,TGTGCCAGCACGGTCGGGGGAGCCAAAAACATTCAGTATTTT
-,TRBJ2-7,TRBV6-2/TRBV6-3,-,CASSYLGGSYEQYF,TGTGCCAGCAGTTACCTAGGCGGTTCCTACGAGCAGTACTTC
few,TRBJ2-3,TRBV7-2,-,CAGSLGGGQDTQYF,TGTGCGGGTTCCCTGGGCGGAGGTCAAGATACCCAGTATTTT
-,TRBJ2-1,TRBV7-2,-,CASSSSGGEELFF,TGTGCCAGCAGCTCATCGGGGGGCGAGGAGCTGTTCTTT
-,TRBJ2-1,TRBV3-1,-,CASSQVGGEQFF,TGTGCCAGCAGCCAAGTAGGAGGGGAGCAGTTCTTC
many,TRBJ2-1,TRBV27,TRBD2,CASSTRTSGRGQFF,TGTGCCAGCAGTACCCGGACTAGCGGTAGAGGGCAGTTCTTC
-,TRBJ2-7,TRBV7-3,-,CASSLDGGGEQYF,TGTGCCAGCAGCTTAGATGGGGGCGGCGAGCAGTACTTC
few,TRBJ2-2,TRBV10-2,-,CASRATNTGELFF,TGCGCCAGCAGAGCTACGAACACCGGGGAGCTGTTTTTT
-,TRBJ2-1,TRBV7-6,TRBD2,CASSSAGGNWNEQFF,TGTGCCAGCAGCTCAGCGGGGGGTAATTGGAATGAGCAGTTCTTC
many,TRBJ2-5,TRBV6-1,-,CASTARQALSEQYF,TGTGCCAGCACCGCGAGACAGGCCCTGAGTGAGCAGTACTTC
-,TRBJ2-4,TRBV7-3,-,CASSFIPAGRVQNIQYF,TGTGCCAGCAGCTTCATACCGGCGGGACGGGTCCAAAACATTCAGTACTTC
few,TRBJ2-4,TRBV7-2,TRBD1,CASSPRPRGRTDIQYF,TGTGCCAGCAGCCCCCGCCCCAGGGGGCGCACAGATATTCAGTACTTC
-,TRBJ1-2,TRBV6-1,-,CASAREGKYGYTF,TGTGCCAGCGCCAGGGAGGGGAAGTATGGCTACACCTTC
-,TRBJ2-5,TRBV6-1,-,CASSELGGRGQETQYF,TGTGCCAGCAGTGAACTCGGGGGTAGAGGGCAAGAGACCCAGTACTTC
many,TRBJ2-2,TRBV6-5,-,CASSYSRRDLEIGELFF,TGTGCCAGCAGTTACTCGAGAAGGGACTTAGAGATCGGGGAGCTGTTTTTT
-,TRBJ2-5,TRBV7-3,-,CASSAGPGGRDQKTQYF,TGTGCCAGCAGCGCGGGGCCCGGGGGCCGGGACCAAAAGACCCAGTACTTC
few,TRBJ2-1,TRBV6-1,-,CASSRDLASYNEQFF,TGTGCCAGCAGTCGAGACTTGGCCAGCTACAATGAGCAGTTCTTC
medium-sized,TRBJ2-5,TRBV7-2,-,CASSRAGSRETQYF,TGTGCCAGCAGCCGTGCAGGGTCCCGGGAGACCCAGTACTTC
-,TRBJ2-5,TRBV7-9,-,CARGPGGRDQNTQYF,TGTGCCAGGGGGCCTGGGGGCCGTGACCAAAACACTCAGTACTTC
-,TRBJ1-1,TRBV12-3/TRBV12-4,TRBD1,CASSLQRTRQGRYTEAFF,TGTGCCAGCAGTTTACAGCGAACCCGACAGGGGAGATACACTGAAGCTTTCTTT
once,TRBJ2-5,TRBV7-3,-,CAGGLGGLAPDTQYF,TGTGCCGGGGGGTTAGGGGGCCTAGCCCCAGATACCCAGTACTTC
few,TRBJ2-3,TRBV5-1,TRBD2,CASSLGREGRSTDTQYF,TGCGCCAGCAGCTTGGGCCGGGAGGGCCGTAGTACAGATACGCAGTATTTT
-,TRBJ2-6,TRBV6-5,-,CASSFPHTGANVLNF,TGTGCCAGCAGTTTCCCCCACACTGGGGCCAACGTCCTGAATTTC
many,TRBJ2-7,TRBV27,-,CASSLKGGAYEQYF,TGTGCCAGCAGTTTAAAGGGGGGGGCCTACGAGCAGTACTTC
-,TRBJ2-5,TRBV7-6,-,CASSSPVQETQYF,TGTGCCAGCAGCTCGCCGGTACAAGAGACCCAGTACTTC
many,TRBJ2-5,TRBV7-6,TRBD2,CASSLAIVAGGETQYF,TGTGCCAGCAGCTTAGCCATTGTAGCGGGGGGAGAGACCCAGTACTTC
-,TRBJ2-7,TRBV12-3/TRBV12-4,TRBD2,CASRLAETYNEQYF,TGTGCCAGTAGACTAGCAGAAACCTACAATGAGCAGTACTTC
-,TRBJ2-5,TRBV7-2,-,CASGSGVREQDTQYF,TGTGCCAGCGGCTCCGGGGTCCGTGAGCAAGATACCCAGTACTTC
once,TRBJ2-4,TRBV7-2,TRBD2,CASLGGLDKKIQYF,TGTGCGAGCCTCGGGGGACTAGACAAAAAGATCCAGTACTTC
few,TRBJ2-7,TRBV6-1,-,CASGKSTGPYEQYF,TGTGCCAGCGGGAAAAGTACGGGGCCCTACGAGCAGTACTTC
-,TRBJ2-3,TRBV7-9,-,CAVSWPGNKNTQYF,TGTGCCGTCAGCTGGCCAGGAAACAAAAACACGCAGTACTTT
-,TRBJ2-3,TRBV7-2,-,CASSMALGGKDTQYF,TGTGCCAGCAGCATGGCGCTCGGCGGCAAAGATACGCAGTATTTT
many,TRBJ2-1,TRBV27,TRBD2,CASGLLGTSGNNEQFF,TGTGCCAGCGGACTCCTCGGGACTAGCGGAAACAATGAGCAGTTCTTC
-,TRBJ2-3,TRBV6-1,-,CARGHQQVNTEKQYF,TGTGCCAGGGGCCACCAACAGGTGAACACCGAGAAGCAGTATTTT
-,TRBJ2-5,TRBV7-6,-,CAGGLGGGAQETQYF,TGTGCCGGGGGGCTCGGGGGCGGGGCGCAAGAGACCCAGTACTTC
-,TRBJ2-5,TRBV20-1,-,CSASGLETQYF,TGCAGTGCTAGCGGGCTAGAGACCCAGTACTTC
medium-sized,TRBJ2-1,TRBV7-8,TRBD2,CASSLAPGLAGNEQFF,TGTGCCAGCAGCTTAGCACCGGGACTAGCGGGCAATGAGCAGTTCTTC
many,TRBJ2-6,TRBV27,-,CASSLEGLGANVLTF,TGTGCCAGCAGTTTGGAAGGGCTAGGGGCCAACGTCCTGACTTTC
-,TRBJ2-3,TRBV7-2,-,CASSKGIGARRQETQYF,TGTGCCAGCAGCAAGGGGATAGGGGCTCGGAGGCAAGAGACCCAGTATTTC
-,TRBJ2-2,TRBV7-2,-,CASSFGPDTGELFF,TGTGCCAGCAGCTTCGGACCCGACACCGGGGAGCTGTTTTTT
-,TRBJ2-4,TRBV12-3/TRBV12-4,-,CAGTAPRDQNTQYF,TGTGCGGGGACCGCCCCCCGGGACCAAAACACCCAGTACTTC
-,TRBJ2-2,TRBV28,-,CASRAREELFF,TGTGCCAGCAGGGCCCGAGAGGAGCTGTTTTTT